The rows below give T cell receptor beta chains drawn from one sample of a study of T cell responses to AZD1222 COVID-19 vaccine. Using immunoSEQ multiplex PCR, the repertoire was profiled, and TCRdb retains in-frame clones only, with some absent. The profile covers 54,000 or so clones, with 87% appearing a single time and 3% to 4.5% taken by the ten largest. The sample here was peripheral blood, taken on day 0 of AZD1222 vaccination. The receptors stem from an adult in good health. The CDR3 runs from the conserved cysteine through the conserved F or W. A D gene is named only where the DNA matches it firmly. Clone size is stated in some rows and not others, as once, few, many or a class when expanded.

d_gene	v_gene	abundance	j_gene	CDR3nt	CDR3aa
.	TRBV4-1	few	TRBJ2-7	TGCGCCAGCAGCCAAGTTTGGGGGATTTCCTACGAGCAGTACTTC	CASSQVWGISYEQYF
.	TRBV7-8	few	TRBJ2-1	TGTGCCAGCAGTACAGCTGGGGGAAGGGCCTACAATGAGCAGTTCTTC	CASSTAGGRAYNEQFF
TRBD1	TRBV15	once	TRBJ2-3	TGTGCCACCAGCAACAGGGGGCTTAGCACAGATACGCAGTATTTT	CATSNRGLSTDTQYF
.	TRBV4-1	.	TRBJ2-7	TGCGCCAGCAGCCAAGCCCCGGCAGCCTCCTACGAGCAGTACTTC	CASSQAPAASYEQYF
.	TRBV24-1	.	TRBJ1-2	TGTGCCACCAGTGATTTGCGGCAGGGGTATGGCTACACCTTC	CATSDLRQGYGYTF
TRBD1	TRBV11-2	.	TRBJ1-1	TGTGCCAGCAGCTTATACAGGGGAAAATACACTGAAGCTTTCTTT	CASSLYRGKYTEAFF
.	TRBV2	.	TRBJ1-5	TGTGCCAGCAGCCCGACTGCGGGCAATCAGCCCCAGCATTTT	CASSPTAGNQPQHF
.	TRBV15	.	TRBJ2-3	TGTGCCACCAGGAGGGGGGGCAGGACAGATACGCAGTATTTT	CATRRGGRTDTQYF
.	TRBV6-5	.	TRBJ1-2	TGTGCCAGTTATCAGTACTATGGCTACACCTTC	CASYQYYGYTF
.	TRBV5-4	.	TRBJ2-7	TGTGCCAGCACCCACCGTGGGGGGTCCTACGAGCAGTACTTC	CASTHRGGSYEQYF
.	TRBV6-5	.	TRBJ2-7	TGTGCCAGCAGCACCAGGATTCGTTACGAGCAGTACTTC	CASSTRIRYEQYF
.	TRBV2	.	TRBJ1-2	TGTGCCAGCATTGAGGGAATTGACTATGGCTACACCTTC	CASIEGIDYGYTF